Shown below are 32 T cell receptor beta chains from a single sample sequenced in a study of blood T cell repertoires in COVID-19. The data were produced by immunoSEQ multiplex PCR, yet TCRdb's version contains in-frame clones alone and is incomplete. The repertoire holds roughly 80,000 clones, with roughly 79% as singletons. The sequencing input was peripheral blood. These receptor sequences come from a human donor in a cohort sampled during active COVID-19.

This sequence joins TRBV4-1 and TRBJ2-1; a weak D match, TRBD1 (5 bases). Germline V gene data show CDR1 as MGHRA and CDR2 as YSYEKL. V was clipped by 0 bases and J by 0 bases, with 12 bases between them. The CDR3 totals 17 residues. The CDR3 DNA reads as TGCGCCAGCAGCCAAGATGCAGGGCGGACCTCCTACAATGAGCAGTTCTTC. The encoded protein is CASSQDAGRTSYNEQFF.

The rearrangement joins TRBV18 to TRBJ2-7; TRBD1 matches 8 bases. The germline gives CDR1 KGHSH, CDR2 LQKENI. V dropped 2 bases and J dropped 5; count of bases not matched to a gene: 11. The CDR3 is 16 amino acids. CDR3 amino acids: CASSPSVQGADHEQYF. Written as DNA, the CDR3 is TGTGCCAGCTCACCAAGTGTGCAGGGGGCCGACCACGAGCAGTACTTC.

V and J are TRBV28 and TRBJ1-1; D not resolved. Germline CDR1 reads MDHEN; CDR2 reads SYDVKM. V shed 4 bases and J shed 3 bases, with 15 bases lying between them. The CDR3 spans 15 residues. CDR3 DNA: TGTGCCAGCAGTTCGTCCGGAGGAGGCGACACTGAAGCTTTCTTT. It specifies CASSSSGGGDTEAFF.

The rearrangement joins TRBV2 to TRBJ2-5; D remains unclear. Trimming pared 4 bases from V and 4 bases from J, leaving 10 bases between. CDR3 length equals 13 residues. Germline-derived CDR1 and CDR2 are SNHLY and FYNNEI. The CDR3 sequence: CASSVNERETQYF. The CDR3 DNA reads as TGTGCCAGCAGTGTGAACGAGCGAGAGACCCAGTACTTC.

The V call is TRBV6-2 or TRBV6-3, the J call TRBJ2-7, with TRBD2 matching over 7 bases. The V and J ends lost 0 bases and 2 bases, in that order; junction bases with no gene match: 10. Germline CDR1 MNHEY, CDR2 SVGEGT. The CDR3 is 17 amino acids. CDR3 residues: CASSYSVGEGSPYEQYV. The CDR3 nucleotides are TGTGCCAGCAGTTACTCAGTCGGGGAGGGGAGTCCCTACGAGCAGTACGTC.

The gene calls are TRBV5-1 and TRBJ2-1; 12 nucleotides align to TRBD2. Germline V gives CDR1 SGHRS, CDR2 YFSETQ. Germline trimming cut 4 bases from V and 7 bases from J; bases unmatched to any gene: 6. CDR3 length: 15 amino acids. This chain's CDR3 is CASSVTSGRRNEQFF. CDR3 DNA sequence: TGCGCCAGCAGCGTAACTAGCGGGAGGAGAAATGAGCAGTTCTTC. The whole variable domain, remainder taken from reference TRBV5-1 and TRBJ2-1, is KAGVTQTPRYLIKTRGQQVTLSCSPISGHRSVSWYQQTPGQGLQFLFEYFSETQRNKGNFPGRFSGRQFSNSRSEMNVSTLELGDSALYLCASSVTSGRRNEQFFGPGTRLTVL.

The chain is built from TRBV28 and TRBJ1-1; a weak D match, TRBD1 (5 bases). CDR1 MDHEN and CDR2 SYDVKM come from the germline V gene. Trimming took off 5 bases at V and 5 bases at J, with 15 bases between the two ends. The CDR3 sequence is 14 residues long. CDR3 residues: CASSKGGASTEAFF. CDR3 in DNA: TGTGCCAGCAGTAAAGGAGGGGCGAGTACTGAAGCTTTCTTT. Based on the CDR3 plus reference TRBV28 and TRBJ1-1, the full variable domain is DVKVTQSSRYLVKRTGEKVFLECVQDMDHENMFWYRQDPGLGLRLIYFSYDVKMKEKGDIPEGYSVSREKKERFSLILESASTNQTSMYLCASSKGGASTEAFFGQGTRLTVV.

The chain combines TRBV14 with TRBJ2-5, with no clear D. CDR1 and CDR2 from the germline V gene are SGHDN and FVKESK. V lost 1 base and J 7 bases, leaving 16 bases between the germline ends. The CDR3 sequence is 15 residues long. CDR3 sequence (DNA): TGTGCCAGCAGCCAAGGGATTGAAGCTACGGGGACCCAGTACTTC. Its protein is CASSQGIEATGTQYF.

The gene calls are TRBV30 and TRBJ2-7; D may be TRBD1 (5 bases). Between the trimmed V and J ends, which lost 4 bases and 0 bases, there was a span of 10 bases. This CDR3 comprises 13 residues. Germline lookup yields CDR1 GTSNPN and CDR2 SVGIG (reference sequence). CDR3 DNA: TGTGCCTGGAAGGGGCCGAGCTCCTACGAGCAGTACTTC. It encodes CAWKGPSSYEQYF.

The chain recombines TRBV7-2 with TRBJ2-1, with a tentative D call TRBD1 (6 bases). CDR3 length: 14 residues. Germline V CDR1 and CDR2: SGHTA, FQGNSA. Trimming stripped 8 bases from V and 9 bases from J, with 20 bases between. CDR3 protein: CASGFSGDGSEQFF. The CDR3 DNA reads as TGTGCCAGCGGGTTTTCAGGGGACGGAAGTGAGCAGTTCTTC.

The table lists this clone with a few counts. Other DNA sequences from this sample encode an identical CDR3 as well. The CDR3 coding sequence is TGTGCCAGCTCACCCCGACAGGGGACCTACGAGCAGTACGTC. Its protein product is CASSPRQGTYEQYV. The gene calls are TRBV18 and TRBJ2-7; 8 bases fit TRBD1. The CDR3 consists of 14 residues. With V trimmed by 3 bases and J by 2 bases, 3 bases remained unmatched. CDR1 and CDR2 from the germline V gene are KGHSH and LQKENI.

The V and J genes are TRBV24-1 and TRBJ2-2; 10 bases are shared with TRBD2. With 3 bases clipped from V and 2 bases from J, the junction kept 8 bases outside the gene matches. The CDR3 length is 18 residues. CDR1 is KGHDR, CDR2 SFDVKD, per germline. DNA for the CDR3: TGTGCCACCAGTGATCTCAAGCGGGAGGGTCCTAACACCGGGGAGCTGTTTTTT. Amino acids: CATSDLKREGPNTGELFF.

Concerning this clone: A read error may account for a junction end that differs from germline. Other nucleotide sequences in the sample specify the same CDR3. The chain has TRBV27 and TRBJ1-1; a weak D match, TRBD1 (5 bases). This CDR3 contains 15 residues. Germline assignment: CDR1 MNHEY and CDR2 SMNVEV (reference sequence). The CDR3 nucleotides are TGCGCCAGCAGCCCGAGCGGGGGAAGGTTCGGTGAAGCTTTCTTT. Amino acid sequence: CASSPSGGRFGEAFF.

The chain combines TRBV5-1 with TRBJ1-5, with a weak D call TRBD1 (5 bases). Trimming took 9 bases from V and 0 from J, leaving 19 bases between them. Per the germline V gene, CDR1 is SGHRS and CDR2 is YFSETQ. The CDR3 totals 16 residues. CDR3 sequence: CAISQGPNYSNQPQHF. Written as DNA, the CDR3 is TGCGCCATCTCCCAGGGTCCCAATTATAGCAATCAGCCCCAGCATTTT.

The chain has TRBV24-1 and TRBJ2-2, with D possibly matching TRBD1 (6 bases). The CDR3 consists of 15 residues. Germline CDR1 reads KGHDR; CDR2 reads SFDVKD. Trimming left V 9 bases short and J 4 bases short, with 17 bases between. CDR3 residues: CATGLQGTVTGELFF. The CDR3 nucleotides read TGTGCCACCGGCCTACAGGGTACGGTCACCGGGGAGCTGTTTTTT.

This clone has only a few counts. The V and J genes are TRBV30 and TRBJ1-6; weak D call: TRBD1 (6 bases). V was clipped by 4 bases and J by 2 bases, with 15 bases between them. Per the germline V gene, CDR1 is GTSNPN and CDR2 is SVGIG (reference sequence). The CDR3 extends over 16 amino acids. The CDR3, as DNA: TGTGCCTGGAAGGGTGAGGGGGTGACCTATAATTCACCCCTCCACTTT. Amino acids: CAWKGEGVTYNSPLHF.

The V gene is TRBV28, the J gene TRBJ1-1; a possible D gene is TRBD1 (6 bases). There are 15 residues in the CDR3. The germline gives CDR1 MDHEN, CDR2 SYDVKM. Deletions cut 5 bases from V and 4 bases from J, with 17 bases between. In nucleotides, the CDR3 is TGTGCCAGCAGTGTGACAGACCAGGGGAGCACTGAAGCTTTCTTT. This codes for CASSVTDQGSTEAFF. Filled out from reference TRBV28 and TRBJ1-1, the complete variable domain reads DVKVTQSSRYLVKRTGEKVFLECVQDMDHENMFWYRQDPGLGLRLIYFSYDVKMKEKGDIPEGYSVSREKKERFSLILESASTNQTSMYLCASSVTDQGSTEAFFGQGTRLTVV.

This clone appeared a single time. V usage is TRBV11-2 and J usage is TRBJ1-1; 9 bases are shared with TRBD1. This CDR3 region has 15 residues. The ends lost 2 bases at V and 10 bases at J; junction bases unmatched: 11. The germline V gene has CDR1 SGHAT and CDR2 FQNNGV. The CDR3: CASSLSRAGTGSAFF. The CDR3 DNA sequence: TGTGCCAGCAGCTTATCGCGAGCGGGGACAGGGTCAGCTTTCTTT.

The V call is TRBV7-2, the J call TRBJ1-4, with 8 bases aligning to TRBD1. This CDR3 has 15 amino acids. V lost 3 bases to trimming and J lost 7 bases; unmatched junction nucleotides: 7. Germline V gives CDR1 SGHTA, CDR2 FQGNSA. CDR3 coding DNA: TGTGCCAGCAGCTTGCGGACAGGGAGGATTGAAAAACTGTTTTTT. Protein: CASSLRTGRIEKLFF.

The table lists this clone with a count of one. The chain is built from TRBV2 and TRBJ1-1; D is possibly TRBD1 (5 bases). CDR3 size: 14 residues. V lost 2 bases, J lost 2 bases, and 9 bases lay in between. Germline V gene lookup returns CDR1 SNHLY and CDR2 FYNNEI. The CDR3 coding sequence is TGTGCCAGCAGTGAAAGGCAGGGAAACACTGAAGCTTTCTTT. Amino acid sequence: CASSERQGNTEAFF.

The chain uses TRBV7-9 and TRBJ2-3, with D possibly TRBD1 on 6 matching bases. V was pared by 5 bases and J by 2 bases, with 11 bases between. The length of the CDR3 is 14 residues. CDR1 SEHNR and CDR2 FQNEAQ come from the germline V gene (reference sequence). This CDR3 reads CASSPGTNTDTQYF. CDR3 nucleotide sequence: TGTGCCAGCAGCCCCGGGACAAACACAGATACGCAGTATTTT.

The chain couples TRBV21-1 to TRBJ1-1; the listed D gene, TRBD1, was not tested against the DNA. TRBV21-1 is described as a pseudogene. This CDR3 comprises 17 residues. CDR3 sequence (DNA): TGTGCCAGCAGCGCTCAGGTGGGGGCCAAATGGAACACTGAAGCTTTCTTT. Protein: CASSAQVGAKWNTEAFF.

The chain uses TRBV3-1 (or the pseudogene TRBV3-2) and TRBJ2-2; 8 nucleotides line up with TRBD2. The V gene's germline CDR1 is LGHDT and CDR2 YNNKEL (reference sequence). The CDR3 is made up of 17 amino acids. The J segment lost 6 bases and the V segment lost 4 bases, leaving 13 bases of the junction unmatched. This CDR3 is CASSPRGLGEGAGELFF. DNA for the CDR3: TGTGCCAGCAGCCCTCGGGGACTAGGCGAAGGGGCCGGGGAGCTGTTTTTT.

This clone was counted at least ten times. The rearrangement uses TRBV28 and TRBJ2-7; TRBD1 is a possible D gene (5 bases). This CDR3 region has 13 residues. The germline gives CDR1 MDHEN, CDR2 SYDVKM. Trimming cost V 2 bases and J 3 bases, with 8 bases left between them. CDR3 in DNA: TGTGCCAGCAGTTTAACAGACAGCTACGAGCAGTACTTC. Translating gives CASSLTDSYEQYF.

The DNA of the CDR3 is TGTGCCAGCAGTGAAGTTTGGGGCGCGGGCAATCAGCCCCAGCATTTT. Its translation: CASSEVWGAGNQPQHF. This chain connects TRBV2 to TRBJ1-5; the D gene is possibly TRBD1 (5 bases). The germline V and J ends were trimmed by 1 base and 2 bases, with 12 bases remaining between them. Per the germline V gene, CDR1 is SNHLY and CDR2 is FYNNEI. The CDR3 consists of 16 residues.

The V gene is TRBV6-5, the J gene TRBJ2-1; 11 bases line up with TRBD1. CDR3 length: 15 residues. V was pared by 7 bases and J by 4 bases, with 6 bases of the junction left unmatched. Germline V gene sequence: CDR1 MNHEY, CDR2 SVGAGI. The CDR3 loop is CASTRTGGFYNEQFF. The CDR3 coding sequence is TGTGCCAGCACCCGGACAGGGGGCTTTTACAATGAGCAGTTCTTC.

The chain has TRBV6-5 and TRBJ2-2; weak D call: TRBD1 (6 bases). Germline CDR1 reads MNHEY; CDR2 reads SVGAGI. V lost 6 bases, J lost 3 bases, and 11 bases lay in between. This CDR3 region has 14 residues. The CDR3 sequence: CASSLDSYTGELFF. CDR3 sequence (DNA): TGTGCCAGCAGCCTGGACAGTTACACCGGGGAGCTGTTTTTT.

The CDR3 region is CASSLEPGGFEKLFF. For the CDR3, the DNA is TGTGCCAGCAGCTTAGAACCAGGGGGCTTTGAAAAACTGTTTTTT. V and J are TRBV11-2 and TRBJ1-4; the match to TRBD1 covers 8 bases. Trimming cost V 0 bases and J 7 bases; bases outside gene matches: 4. CDR1 and CDR2 from the germline V gene are SGHAT and FQNNGV. The CDR3 runs 15 residues.

This rearrangement joins TRBV7-2 to TRBJ2-1; 9 nucleotides agree with TRBD1. This CDR3 region has 15 residues. V gave up 3 bases and J gave up 7 bases; unmatched junction bases: 7. Germline CDR1 reads SGHTA; CDR2 reads FQGNSA. The CDR3: CASSLGQGPMNEQFF. DNA for the CDR3: TGTGCCAGCAGCTTGGGACAGGGACCCATGAATGAGCAGTTCTTC.

The chain joins TRBV5-4 to TRBJ2-1; TRBD2 might be the D (6 bases). There are 16 residues in the CDR3. CDR1 and CDR2 (germline): SGHNT, YYREEE (reference sequence). With 6 bases removed from V and 3 bases from J, the gap between germline ends came to 19 bases. This CDR3 is CASKPRGGGDYNEQFF. The CDR3 DNA reads TGTGCCAGCAAACCCCGGGGCGGCGGGGACTACAATGAGCAGTTCTTC.

This rearrangement joins TRBV11-2 to TRBJ2-3, with D tentatively TRBD2 (6 bases). This CDR3 is built from 15 residues. The germline V gene encodes CDR1 SGHAT and CDR2 FQNNGV. Trimming cost V 6 bases and J 0 bases, with 13 bases left between them. Here the CDR3 reads CASSLLLASTDTQYF. CDR3 DNA sequence: TGTGCCAGCAGTCTGTTGCTAGCGAGCACAGATACGCAGTATTTT.

The chain is built from TRBV2 and TRBJ1-4; D ambiguous. Germline V CDR1 and CDR2: SNHLY, FYNNEI. The CDR3 spans 13 residues. Trimming took 1 base from V and 8 from J, leaving 8 bases between them. CDR3 region: CASSEDPGEKLFF. The DNA for the CDR3 is TGTGCCAGCAGTGAAGATCCCGGGGAAAAACTGTTTTTT.